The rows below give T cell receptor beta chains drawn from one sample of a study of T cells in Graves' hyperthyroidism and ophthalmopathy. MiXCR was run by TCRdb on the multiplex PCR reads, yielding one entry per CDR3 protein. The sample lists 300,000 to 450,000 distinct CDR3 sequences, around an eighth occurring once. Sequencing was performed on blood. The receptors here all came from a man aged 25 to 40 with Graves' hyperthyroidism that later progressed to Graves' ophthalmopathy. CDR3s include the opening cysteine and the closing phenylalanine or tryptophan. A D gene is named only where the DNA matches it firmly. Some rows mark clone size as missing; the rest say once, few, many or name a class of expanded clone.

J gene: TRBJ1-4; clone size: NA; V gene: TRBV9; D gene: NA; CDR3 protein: CASSIGPDNEKLFF; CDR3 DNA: TGTGCCAGCAGCATCGGCCCGGACAATGAAAAACTGTTTTTT
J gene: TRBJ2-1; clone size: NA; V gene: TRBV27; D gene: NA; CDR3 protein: CASSSYRVGEQFF; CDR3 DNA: TGTGCCAGCAGTTCATACAGGGTCGGGGAGCAGTTCTTC
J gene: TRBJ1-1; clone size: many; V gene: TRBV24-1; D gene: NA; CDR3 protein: CATSDAGKSNTEAFF; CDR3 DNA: TGTGCCACCAGTGATGCCGGGAAATCGAACACTGAAGCTTTCTTT
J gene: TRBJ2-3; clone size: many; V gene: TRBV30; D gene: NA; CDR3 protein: CAWTPTEQDTQYF; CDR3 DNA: TGTGCCTGGACCCCGACTGAGCAGGATACGCAGTATTTT
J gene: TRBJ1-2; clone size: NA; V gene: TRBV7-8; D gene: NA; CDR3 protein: CAGSSGGRAGYTF; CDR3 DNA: TGTGCCGGCAGCTCTGGGGGCCGGGCTGGCTACACCTTC
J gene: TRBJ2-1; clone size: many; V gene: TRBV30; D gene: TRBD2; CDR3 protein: CAWRTSGGLNEQFF; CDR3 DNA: TGTGCCTGGAGAACGTCGGGGGGACTCAATGAGCAGTTCTTC
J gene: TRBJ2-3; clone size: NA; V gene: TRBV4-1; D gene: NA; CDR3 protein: CASSQEAAATDTQYF; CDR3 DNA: TGCGCCAGCAGCCAAGAGGCAGCGGCCACAGATACGCAGTATTTT
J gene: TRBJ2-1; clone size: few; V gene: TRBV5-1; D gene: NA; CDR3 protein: CASSPNGTPDNEQFF; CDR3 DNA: TGCGCCAGCAGCCCAAACGGGACTCCTGACAATGAGCAGTTCTTC
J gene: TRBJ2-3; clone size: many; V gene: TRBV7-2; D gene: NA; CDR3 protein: CASSLVCGFTQYF; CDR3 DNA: TGTGCCAGCAGCTTAGTCTGCGGGTTTACGCAGTATTTT
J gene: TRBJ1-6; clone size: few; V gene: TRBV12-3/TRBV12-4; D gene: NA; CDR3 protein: CASSFRTTQRNSPLHF; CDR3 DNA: TGTGCCAGCAGTTTTCGAACCACCCAGAGGAATTCACCCCTCCACTTT
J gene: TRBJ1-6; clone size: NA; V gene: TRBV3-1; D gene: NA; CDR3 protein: CASSIRRKLLPLHF; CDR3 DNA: TGTGCCAGCTCGATCAGAAGAAAGCTCCTTCCCCTCCACTTT
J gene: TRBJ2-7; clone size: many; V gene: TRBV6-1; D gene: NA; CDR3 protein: CASSRALPPDEQYF; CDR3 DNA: TGTGCCAGCAGTAGGGCCCTCCCACCGGACGAGCAGTACTTC
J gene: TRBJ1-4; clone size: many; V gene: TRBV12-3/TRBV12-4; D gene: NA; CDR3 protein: CASSLGQRFNEKLFF; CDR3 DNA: TGTGCCAGCAGTTTGGGACAAAGATTTAATGAAAAACTGTTTTTT
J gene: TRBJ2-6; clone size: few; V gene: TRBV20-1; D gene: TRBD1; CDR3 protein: CSAGDSSGANVLTF; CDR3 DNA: TGCAGTGCTGGGGACAGTTCTGGGGCCAACGTCCTGACTTTC
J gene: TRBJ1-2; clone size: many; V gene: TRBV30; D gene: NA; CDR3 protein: CAWRSRQGSNYGYTF; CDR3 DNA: TGTGCCTGGAGGTCCCGTCAGGGATCTAACTATGGCTACACCTTC
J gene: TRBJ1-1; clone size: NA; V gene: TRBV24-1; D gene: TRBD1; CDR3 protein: CATSGGTMDRAGTEAFF; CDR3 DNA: TGTGCCACCAGTGGGGGTACTATGGACAGGGCGGGCACTGAAGCTTTCTTT
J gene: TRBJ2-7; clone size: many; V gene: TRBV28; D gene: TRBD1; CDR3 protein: CASSLPGTGRYEQYF; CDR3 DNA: TGTGCCAGCAGTTTGCCCGGGACAGGGCGCTACGAGCAGTACTTC
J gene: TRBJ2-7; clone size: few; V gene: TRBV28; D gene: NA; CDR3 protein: CASSLQVPYEQYF; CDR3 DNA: TGTGCCAGCAGTTTACAGGTACCCTACGAGCAGTACTTC